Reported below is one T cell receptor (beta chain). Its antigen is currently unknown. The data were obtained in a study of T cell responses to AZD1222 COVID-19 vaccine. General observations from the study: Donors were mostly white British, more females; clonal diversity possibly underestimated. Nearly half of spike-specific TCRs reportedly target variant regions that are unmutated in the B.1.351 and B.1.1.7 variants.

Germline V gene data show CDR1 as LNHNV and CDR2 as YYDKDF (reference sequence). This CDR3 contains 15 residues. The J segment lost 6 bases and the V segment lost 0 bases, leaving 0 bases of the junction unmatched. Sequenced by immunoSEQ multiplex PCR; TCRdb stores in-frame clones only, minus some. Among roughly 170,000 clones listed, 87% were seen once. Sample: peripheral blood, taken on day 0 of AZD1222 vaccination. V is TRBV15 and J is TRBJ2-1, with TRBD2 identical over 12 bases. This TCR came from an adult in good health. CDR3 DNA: TGTGCCACCAGCAGAGAACTAGCGGGGGGCAATGAGCAGTTCTTC. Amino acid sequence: CATSRELAGGNEQFF.